A selection of T cell receptor beta chains follows, all from one sample in a study of T cells in localized non-small cell lung cancer. Sequencing was performed with immunoSEQ multiplex PCR; in TCRdb, only in-frame clones are kept and a portion is missing. The sample includes roughly 3,000 clones, more than 20% seen only once; the top ten take approximately 16%. Sample: lung tumor tissue, taken before any cancer treatment. The source is a female donor older than 55 with stage I lung adenocarcinoma. The CDR3 runs from the conserved cysteine through the conserved F or W. The D gene is left open where the match is weak. A row's size may be missing; if present it is once, few, many or a size class.

j_gene,abundance,v_gene,d_gene,CDR3aa,CDR3nt
TRBJ1-5,NA,TRBV28,NA,CASSFGDRDSQPQHF,TGTGCCAGCAGTTTTGGGGACCGGGACTCTCAGCCCCAGCATTTT
TRBJ2-5,NA,TRBV14,TRBD1,CASSQGQGVTQYF,TGTGCCAGCAGCCAGGGACAGGGCGTGACCCAGTACTTC
TRBJ2-2,NA,TRBV19,NA,CASRTQSANTGELFF,TGTGCCAGTAGAACGCAGAGCGCGAACACCGGGGAGCTGTTTTTT
TRBJ2-3,few,TRBV18,TRBD2,CASSRTSESTDTQYF,TGTGCCAGCTCACGGACTAGCGAGAGCACAGATACGCAGTATTTT
TRBJ2-5,few,TRBV11-3,TRBD2,CASSVGLAGGETQYF,TGTGCCAGCAGCGTGGGACTAGCGGGAGGAGAGACCCAGTACTTC
TRBJ1-1,many,TRBV11-3,NA,CASSRQAGNTEAFF,TGTGCCAGCAGCCGACAGGCGGGAAACACTGAAGCTTTCTTT
TRBJ1-4,medium-sized,TRBV11-3,NA,CASRGSATNEKLFF,TGTGCCAGCAGAGGCTCAGCAACTAATGAAAAACTGTTTTTT
TRBJ2-7,NA,TRBV18,TRBD1,CASSPPGQPFEQYF,TGTGCCAGCTCACCACCGGGACAGCCCTTCGAGCAGTACTTC
TRBJ1-2,few,TRBV11-3,NA,CASSLQYPGRESYGYTF,TGTGCCAGCAGCTTACAGTACCCGGGACGGGAATCATATGGCTACACCTTC
TRBJ1-5,NA,TRBV11-3,NA,CASSFYRRDNQPQHF,TGTGCCAGCAGCTTCTACAGGAGGGACAATCAGCCCCAGCATTTT
TRBJ1-2,NA,TRBV30,TRBD1,CAWSDQGAGGYTF,TGTGCCTGGAGTGATCAGGGGGCTGGAGGCTACACCTTC
TRBJ2-1,few,TRBV27,NA,CASSLASALGNEQFF,TGTGCCAGCAGTCTTGCCTCGGCCCTAGGCAATGAGCAGTTCTTC
TRBJ1-3,few,TRBV6-8,TRBD1,CAIGRTGAAGNTIYF,TGTGCCATCGGGCGGACAGGGGCGGCTGGAAACACCATATATTTT
TRBJ2-1,NA,TRBV10-1,NA,CASSGGPSSYNEQFF,TGCGCCAGCAGCGGGGGGCCTAGCTCCTACAATGAGCAGTTCTTC
TRBJ1-1,NA,TRBV9,NA,CASSVNYLTEAFF,TGTGCCAGCAGCGTGAACTATCTAACTGAAGCTTTCTTT
TRBJ2-7,few,TRBV11-3,NA,CASSNPTEGGLPRYF,TGTGCCAGCAGCAATCCGACGGAGGGGGGGCTCCCCCGGTACTTC
TRBJ2-2,NA,TRBV11-3,NA,CASSHTANTGELFF,TGTGCCAGCAGCCATACAGCGAACACCGGGGAGCTGTTTTTT
TRBJ1-3,NA,TRBV7-5,NA,CASSSTGSGNTIYF,TGTGCCAGCAGCTCTACAGGGTCTGGAAACACCATATATTTT
TRBJ1-1,NA,TRBV11-3,TRBD1,CASSPRTGGNTEAFF,TGTGCCAGCAGCCCCCGGACAGGTGGGAACACTGAAGCTTTCTTT
TRBJ1-3,few,TRBV7-6,TRBD1,CASSFTGDSGNTIYF,TGTGCCAGCAGCTTCACAGGGGATAGCGGAAACACCATATATTTT
TRBJ1-1,few,TRBV30,NA,CAWSVLISFRVNTEAFF,TGTGCCTGGAGTGTTTTGATCTCGTTTAGGGTGAACACTGAAGCTTTCTTT
TRBJ2-7,NA,TRBV10-1,NA,CASSEADGYEQYF,TGCGCCAGCAGTGAGGCGGACGGCTACGAGCAGTACTTC
TRBJ2-7,few,TRBV6-8,NA,CASSDPNGVWYEQYF,TGTGCCAGCAGTGACCCAAACGGGGTTTGGTACGAGCAGTACTTC
TRBJ1-5,NA,TRBV18,TRBD1,CASSPGTGDYSNQPQHF,TGTGCCAGCTCACCGGGGACAGGGGATTATAGCAATCAGCCCCAGCATTTT
TRBJ2-7,NA,TRBV29-1,NA,CSVDGGPPGEQYF,TGCAGCGTTGATGGAGGTCCCCCAGGCGAGCAGTACTTC
TRBJ1-2,NA,TRBV11-3,TRBD1,CASGQGRSRSGYTF,TGTGCCAGCGGACAGGGGCGTTCACGGTCTGGCTACACCTTC
TRBJ1-4,few,TRBV6-8,NA,CASSYSGVANEKLFF,TGTGCCAGCAGTTACTCGGGGGTGGCTAATGAAAAACTGTTTTTT
TRBJ1-1,medium-sized,TRBV6-8,NA,CASSFSAGGLTEAFF,TGTGCCAGCAGCTTCTCGGCGGGGGGCCTCACTGAAGCTTTCTTT
TRBJ2-3,medium-sized,TRBV6-8,TRBD1,CASSYQGQSTDTQYF,TGTGCCAGCAGTTACCAGGGACAGAGCACAGATACGCAGTATTTT
TRBJ1-1,large,TRBV29-1,NA,CSVEPDHVNTEAFF,TGCAGCGTTGAACCAGATCATGTGAACACTGAAGCTTTCTTT
TRBJ2-5,medium-sized,TRBV6-8,TRBD2,CAIGRGSTQETQYF,TGTGCCATCGGCCGCGGGAGTACACAAGAGACCCAGTACTTC
TRBJ2-7,few,TRBV6-8,TRBD2,CASRLAGEYEQYF,TGTGCCAGCAGACTAGCGGGGGAATACGAGCAGTACTTC
TRBJ1-1,few,TRBV11-3,NA,CASSLFKGTNTEAFF,TGTGCCAGCAGCTTGTTTAAGGGGACGAACACTGAAGCTTTCTTT
TRBJ1-5,few,TRBV28,NA,CASSLQPTPFSNQPQHF,TGTGCCAGCAGTCTACAACCAACTCCCTTTAGCAATCAGCCCCAGCATTTT